One sample yielded the 11 T cell receptor beta chains listed below, sequenced in a study of PD-1 blockade in classical Hodgkin lymphoma (dated by TCRdb to about 2020). What this sample's time point label stands for: cycle 1 day 1 (C1D1), immediately before nivolumab initiation. Every trial patient had relapsed after autologous stem cell transplantation, and cohorts A, B and C differed in prior brentuximab vedotin exposure. Libraries were made using the immunoSEQ multiplex PCR assay. The clones in this table, taken by TCRdb from immuneACCESS, are in-frame only. Not every clone is retained; where verified, under half of the shortfall comes from an unresolved V gene, and the cause of the rest is unknown. Here the sample has about 53,000 clones; more than 65% occur a single time. About 16% of the sample comes from the top ten. The material was peripheral blood mononuclear cells (PBMCs), obtained at baseline. The receptors shown here come from a human donor with classical Hodgkin lymphoma.

The chain combines TRBV7-6 with TRBJ2-3; D possibly corresponds to TRBD1 (6 bases). V dropped 4 bases and J dropped 4 bases, with 12 bases sitting between them. The CDR3 contains 14 residues. Looked up from germline, CDR1 is SGHVS and CDR2 is FNYEAQ. The CDR3 here is CASSSSQGSDTQYF. As DNA, the CDR3 is TGTGCCAGCAGCTCCTCACAGGGCTCAGATACGCAGTATTTT.

The gene calls are TRBV5-8 and TRBJ2-7; 15 nucleotides align to TRBD2. With 0 bases clipped from V and 0 bases from J, the junction kept 4 bases outside the gene matches. The germline gives CDR1 SGHTS, CDR2 YDEGEE. The CDR3 sequence is 18 residues long. The CDR3 loop is CASSLGTSGRVISYEQYV. The CDR3, as DNA: TGTGCCAGCAGCTTGGGGACTAGCGGGAGGGTTATCTCCTACGAGCAGTACGTC.

V and J are TRBV7-8 and TRBJ2-1, with 13 nucleotides matching TRBD2. The ends lost 1 base at V and 0 bases at J; junction bases unmatched: 3. This CDR3 is 18 amino acids long. Looked up from germline, CDR1 is SGHVS and CDR2 is FQNEAQ. The CDR3 coding sequence is TGTGCCAGCAGCTTAGGGACTAGCGGGGGCCGCTCCTACAATGAGCAGTTCTTC. This sequence encodes CASSLGTSGGRSYNEQFF. Drawing the rest from reference TRBV7-8 and TRBJ2-1, the complete variable domain is GAGVSQSPRYKVAKRGQDVALRCDPISGHVSLFWYQQALGQGPEFLTYFQNEAQLDKSGLPSDRFFAERPEGSVSTLKIQRTQQEDSAVYLCASSLGTSGGRSYNEQFFGPGTRLTVL.

The rearrangement links TRBV5-4 to TRBJ2-2; weak D call: TRBD1 (7 bases). Germline lookup yields CDR1 SGHNT and CDR2 YYREEE (reference sequence). V was clipped by 0 bases and J by 4 bases, with 13 bases between them. This CDR3 has 16 residues. The CDR3 spells CASSLAGQGGTGELFF. CDR3 DNA: TGTGCCAGCAGCTTGGCCGGGCAGGGGGGCACCGGGGAGCTGTTTTTT.

The rearrangement uses TRBV11-3 and TRBJ1-1; TRBD1 is a possible D gene (5 bases). V lost 1 base and J 0 bases, leaving 9 bases between the germline ends. The CDR3 spans 15 residues. CDR1 and CDR2 (germline): SGHNT, YENEEA. The CDR3 nucleotides are TGTGCCAGCAGCTTAGGCAGGGACGTGAACACTGAAGCTTTCTTT. It yields the protein CASSLGRDVNTEAFF. The full variable domain, rest sourced from reference TRBV11-3 and TRBJ1-1, is EAGVVQSPRYKIIEKKQPVAFWCNPISGHNTLYWYLQNLGQGPELLIRYENEEAVDDSQLPKDRFSAERLKGVDSTLKIQPAELGDSAVYLCASSLGRDVNTEAFFGQGTRLTVV.

The chain is built from TRBV9 and TRBJ2-1, with 7 positions matching TRBD2. The trim removed 4 bases at V and 1 base at J, leaving 5 bases unmatched. The CDR3 is 15 amino acids. Germline V gene sequence: CDR1 SGDLS, CDR2 YYNGEE. This CDR3 is CASSPGGKSYNEQFF. In nucleotides, the CDR3 is TGTGCCAGCAGCCCCGGGGGGAAATCCTACAATGAGCAGTTCTTC. Together with reference TRBV9 and TRBJ2-1, the CDR3 gives the full variable domain: DSGVTQTPKHLITATGQRVTLRCSPRSGDLSVYWYQQSLDQGLQFLIQYYNGEERAKGNILERFSAQQFPDLHSELNLSSLELGDSALYFCASSPGGKSYNEQFFGPGTRLTVL.

The V gene is TRBV18, the J gene TRBJ2-7; 11 bases are a match to TRBD2. CDR1 is KGHSH, CDR2 LQKENI, per germline. V lost 6 bases to trimming and J lost 2 bases; unmatched junction nucleotides: 6. This CDR3 is 15 amino acids long. The CDR3 DNA sequence: TGTGCCAGCTCCCCTAGCGGGAGGAGCGCCTACGAGCAGTACGTC. It yields the protein CASSPSGRSAYEQYV.

J is TRBJ2-2 and V is TRBV5-1; maybe TRBD2 (6 bases). Trimming removed 3 bases from V and 1 base from J, with 10 bases in between. Germline CDR1 is SGHRS and CDR2 is YFSETQ. CDR3 length equals 15 residues. The CDR3 is CASSSGLLNTGELFF. In nucleotides, the CDR3 is TGCGCCAGCAGCTCGGGACTCCTGAACACCGGGGAGCTGTTTTTT.

This chain links TRBV7-8 with TRBJ2-7; 7 bases are shared with TRBD1. The CDR3 runs to 16 residues. The germline V gene encodes CDR1 SGHVS and CDR2 FQNEAQ. The CDR3 spells CASSLEAGGMVYEQYV. CDR3 sequence (DNA): TGTGCCAGCAGTTTAGAGGCAGGGGGTATGGTGTACGAGCAGTACGTC.

This sequence joins TRBV7-2 and TRBJ2-4; D is possibly TRBD1 (6 bases). V was trimmed by 2 bases and J by 1 base, leaving 21 bases between them. Germline V CDR1 and CDR2: SGHTA, FQGNSA. The CDR3 is 19 amino acids. CDR3 DNA sequence: TGTGCCAGCAGCTTACGTGGGCAGGACAGTGACACGGCCAAAAACATTCAGTACTTC. Protein product: CASSLRGQDSDTAKNIQYF.

V and J are TRBV18 and TRBJ1-4; 9 nucleotides line up with TRBD1. Germline V gene data show CDR1 as KGHSH and CDR2 as LQKENI. V lost 5 bases, J lost 5 bases, and 3 bases stayed unmatched. The CDR3 contains 14 residues. CDR3 bases: TGTGCCAGCTCATTCGGACAGGGGAATGAAAAACTGTTTTTT. This sequence encodes CASSFGQGNEKLFF.